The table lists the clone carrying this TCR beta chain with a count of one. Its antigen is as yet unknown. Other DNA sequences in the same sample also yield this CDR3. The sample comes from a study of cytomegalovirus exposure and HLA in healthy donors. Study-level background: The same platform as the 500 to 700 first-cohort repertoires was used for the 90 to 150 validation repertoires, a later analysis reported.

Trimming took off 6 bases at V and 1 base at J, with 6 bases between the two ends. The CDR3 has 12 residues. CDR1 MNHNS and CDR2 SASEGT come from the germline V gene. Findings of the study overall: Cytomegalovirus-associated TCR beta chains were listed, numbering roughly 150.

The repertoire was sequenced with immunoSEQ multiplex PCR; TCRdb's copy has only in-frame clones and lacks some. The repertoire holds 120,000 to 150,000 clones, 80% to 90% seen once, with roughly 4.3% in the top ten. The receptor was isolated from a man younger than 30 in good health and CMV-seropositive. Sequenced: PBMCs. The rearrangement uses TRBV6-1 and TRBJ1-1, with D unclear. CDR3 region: CASSTANTEAFF. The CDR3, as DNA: TGTGCCAGCAGCACAGCGAACACTGAAGCTTTCTTT.